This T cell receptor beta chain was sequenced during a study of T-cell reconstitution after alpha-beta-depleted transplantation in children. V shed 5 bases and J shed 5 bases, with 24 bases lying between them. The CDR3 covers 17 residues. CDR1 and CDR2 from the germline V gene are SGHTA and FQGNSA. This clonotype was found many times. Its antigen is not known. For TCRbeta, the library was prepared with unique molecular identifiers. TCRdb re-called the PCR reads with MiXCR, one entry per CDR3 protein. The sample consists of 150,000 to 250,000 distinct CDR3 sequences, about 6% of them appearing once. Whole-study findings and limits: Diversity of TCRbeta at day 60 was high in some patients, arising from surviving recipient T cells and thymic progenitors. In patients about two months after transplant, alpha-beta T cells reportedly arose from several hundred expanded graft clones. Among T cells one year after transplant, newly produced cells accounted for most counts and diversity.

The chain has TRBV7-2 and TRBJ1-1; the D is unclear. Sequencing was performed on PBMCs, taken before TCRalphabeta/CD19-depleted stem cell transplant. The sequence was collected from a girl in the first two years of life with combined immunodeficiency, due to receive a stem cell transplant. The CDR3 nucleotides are TGTGCCAGCAGCCCCTGGGGTAGCCGGGGATCGAGGACTGAAGCTTTCTTT. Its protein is CASSPWGSRGSRTEAFF.